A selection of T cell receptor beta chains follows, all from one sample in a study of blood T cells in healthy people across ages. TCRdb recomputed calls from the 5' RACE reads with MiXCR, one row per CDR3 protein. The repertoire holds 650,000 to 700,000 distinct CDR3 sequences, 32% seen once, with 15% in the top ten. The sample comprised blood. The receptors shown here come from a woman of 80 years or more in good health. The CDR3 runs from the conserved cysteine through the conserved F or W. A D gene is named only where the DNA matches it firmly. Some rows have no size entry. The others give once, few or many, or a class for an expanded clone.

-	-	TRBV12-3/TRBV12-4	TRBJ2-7	TGTGCCAGCAGTTTAGGCCCTCCCCGGAGTCAGGCCTACGAGCAGTACTTC	CASSLGPPRSQAYEQYF
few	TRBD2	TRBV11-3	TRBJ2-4	TGTGCCAGCAGCTTCAGCGGGGGGGTAACCAAAAACATTCAGTACTTC	CASSFSGGVTKNIQYF
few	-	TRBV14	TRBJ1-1	TGTGCCAGCAGCCCACTCATTGAAGCTTTCTTT	CASSPLIEAFF
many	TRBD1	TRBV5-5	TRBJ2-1	TGTGCCAGCAGGATTGGACAGGGAACGTACAATGAGCAGTTCTTC	CASRIGQGTYNEQFF
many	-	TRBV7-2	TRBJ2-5	TGTGCCAGCAGCGCGGGGTGGGAGACCCAGTACTTC	CASSAGWETQYF
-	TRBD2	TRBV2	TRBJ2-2	TGTGCCAGCAGACTAGCGGGGGGGACTGGGGAGCTGTTTTTT	CASRLAGGTGELFF
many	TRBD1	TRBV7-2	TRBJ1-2	TGTGCCAGCAGCTTAGAGGGGGCTTGGGGCTACACCTTC	CASSLEGAWGYTF
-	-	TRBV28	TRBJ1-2	TGTGCCAGCAGTTTAAGCGGGCGGAGGTATGGCTACACCTTC	CASSLSGRRYGYTF
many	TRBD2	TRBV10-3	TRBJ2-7	TGTGCCATCAGCAAGCGGACTAGCGCTTCCTACGAGCAGTACTTC	CAISKRTSASYEQYF
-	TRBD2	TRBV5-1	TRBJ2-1	TGCGCCAGCAGCACCACTAGCGTGAGGGGCAATGAGCAGTTCTTC	CASSTTSVRGNEQFF
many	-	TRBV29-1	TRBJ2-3	TGCAGCGTTCGGGCCGGCACAGATACGCAGTATTTT	CSVRAGTDTQYF
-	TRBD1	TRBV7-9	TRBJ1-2	TGTGCCAGCAGCTTATCGGGACAGGAGTATGGCTACACCTTC	CASSLSGQEYGYTF
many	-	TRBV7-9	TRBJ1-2	TGTGCCAGCAGCCCCCCGGGGGGCCCCAACTATGGCTACACCTTC	CASSPPGGPNYGYTF
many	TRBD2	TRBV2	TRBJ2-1	TGTGCCAGCAGTGAACAGAGCGGGGGGGCGAATGAGCAGTTCTTC	CASSEQSGGANEQFF
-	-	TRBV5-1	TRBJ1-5	TGCGCCAGCAGCTTGGCAGGGGAGAGTCAGCCCCAGCATTTT	CASSLAGESQPQHF
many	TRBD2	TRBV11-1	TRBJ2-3	TGTGCCAGCAGCGCGCGTAGCGGGGGCCTCACAGATACGCAGTATTTT	CASSARSGGLTDTQYF
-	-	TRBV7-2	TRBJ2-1	TGTGCCAGCAGCTTACAGCCGATAACCTACTCCTACAATGAGCAGTTCTTC	CASSLQPITYSYNEQFF
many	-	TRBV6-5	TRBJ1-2	TGTGCCACTAAGCGGGCTAACTATGGCTACACCTTC	CATKRANYGYTF
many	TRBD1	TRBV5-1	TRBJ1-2	TGCGCCAGCAGCTTTCAGGGGGGCTATGGCTACACCTTC	CASSFQGGYGYTF
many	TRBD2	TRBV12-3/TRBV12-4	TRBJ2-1	TGTGCCAGCAGTTTTAAGCGGGGGGTCAATGAGCAGTTCTTC	CASSFKRGVNEQFF
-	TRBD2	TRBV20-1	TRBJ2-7	TGCAGTGCTAGTTTACTAGCGGGAAGTTGCGAGCAGTACTTC	CSASLLAGSCEQYF
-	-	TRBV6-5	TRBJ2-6	TGTGCCAGCAGCTTCTACGGGGCTGGGGCCAACGTCCTGACTTTC	CASSFYGAGANVLTF
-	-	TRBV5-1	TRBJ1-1	TGCGCCAGCAGCTTGGATCAACAAACGAACACTGAAGCTTTCTTT	CASSLDQQTNTEAFF
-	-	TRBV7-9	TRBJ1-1	TGTGCCAGCAGCCATGACAGGACCGAAACTTTCTTT	CASSHDRTETFF
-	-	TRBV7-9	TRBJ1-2	TGTGCCAGCAGCCTTGGCGAGGGGCAGGGCTACACCTTC	CASSLGEGQGYTF
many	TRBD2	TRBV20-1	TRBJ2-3	TGCAGTGCTAGTGGTGGACTAGCGGGGAGGGATACGCAGTATTTT	CSASGGLAGRDTQYF
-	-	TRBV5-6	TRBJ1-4	TGTGCCAGCAGCTTGGCAGACGGTGAAAAACTGTTTTTT	CASSLADGEKLFF
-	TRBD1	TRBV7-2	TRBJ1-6	TGTGCCAGCAGCTTACCTGGACAGGGACGATCACCCCTCCACTTT	CASSLPGQGRSPLHF
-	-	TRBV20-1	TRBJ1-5	TGCAGTGCGTGGGCGGCGGCCTTCAATCGGCCCCAGCATTTT	CSAWAAAFNRPQHF
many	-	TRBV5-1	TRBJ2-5	TGCGCCAGCAGCCTCGCAACAGAGACCCAGTACTTC	CASSLATETQYF
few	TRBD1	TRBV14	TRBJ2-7	TGTGCCAGCAGCCAAGGCCCCGGGACAGGGTTCCACGAGCAGTACTTC	CASSQGPGTGFHEQYF